This record covers a single T cell receptor (beta chain). What it binds is unknown. Approximately 110 mL of blood, on average, came from one heparinised draw per donor. Trimming took 0 bases from V and 9 from J, leaving 13 bases between them. This CDR3 comprises 15 residues. CDR1 and CDR2 from the germline V gene are SGDLS and YYNGEE. These data are taken from a study of beta chain features in type 1 diabetes. As for the study in general: Sorted cells examined across all samples numbered 107,917,701.

Study-wide results and caveats: Type 1 diabetes patients had VDJ junctions that carried fewer insertions and more deletions.

As every portion of the isolated RNA was reverse transcribed, the sequencing read expressed TCRB transcripts. Approximately 3.6 million reads was the average for naive, central memory and regulatory T cell samples. The repertoire was sequenced with immunoSEQ multiplex PCR; TCRdb's copy has only in-frame clones and lacks some. Of 120,000 to 150,000 clones listed, around 50% were seen once; the top ten hold 0.35% to 0.5%. The V gene is TRBV9, the J gene TRBJ1-6; no reliable D call. The clonotype originates from a man younger than 35 in good health. The sample was Tregs from blood. CDR3 coding DNA: TGTGCCAGCAGCGTAGATGTTCACGGAGTTTCACCCCTCCACTTT. This codes for CASSVDVHGVSPLHF.